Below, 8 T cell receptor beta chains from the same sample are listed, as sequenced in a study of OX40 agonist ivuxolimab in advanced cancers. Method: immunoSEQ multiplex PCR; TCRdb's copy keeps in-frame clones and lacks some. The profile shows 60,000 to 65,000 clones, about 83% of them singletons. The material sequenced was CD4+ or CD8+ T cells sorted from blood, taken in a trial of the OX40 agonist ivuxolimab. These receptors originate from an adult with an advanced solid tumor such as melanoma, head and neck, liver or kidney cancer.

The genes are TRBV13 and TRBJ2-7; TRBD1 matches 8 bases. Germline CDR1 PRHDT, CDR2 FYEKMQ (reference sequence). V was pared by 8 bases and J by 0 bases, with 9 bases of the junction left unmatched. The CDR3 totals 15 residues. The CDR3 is CASGGQGPSSYEQYF. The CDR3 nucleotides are TGTGCCAGCGGTGGACAGGGCCCCAGCTCCTACGAGCAGTACTTC.

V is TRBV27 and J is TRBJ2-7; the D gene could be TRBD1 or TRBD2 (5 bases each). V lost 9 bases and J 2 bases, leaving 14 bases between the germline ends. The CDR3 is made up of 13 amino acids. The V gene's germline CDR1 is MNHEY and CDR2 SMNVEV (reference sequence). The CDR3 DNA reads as TGTGCCAGTGGGACCACTCCCGCCTACGAGCAGTACTTC. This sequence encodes CASGTTPAYEQYF.

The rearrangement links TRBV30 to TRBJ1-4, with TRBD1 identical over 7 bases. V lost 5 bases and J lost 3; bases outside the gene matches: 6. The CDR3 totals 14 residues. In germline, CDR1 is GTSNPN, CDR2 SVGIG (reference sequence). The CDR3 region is CAWSPRGPNEKLFF. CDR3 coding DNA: TGTGCCTGGTCCCCTAGGGGGCCTAATGAAAAACTGTTTTTT. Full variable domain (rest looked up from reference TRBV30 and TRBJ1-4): SQTIHQWPATLVQPVGSPLSLECTVEGTSNPNLYWYRQAAGRGLQLLFYSVGIGQISSEVPQNLSASRPQDRQFILSSKKLLLSDSGFYLCAWSPRGPNEKLFFGSGTQLSVL.

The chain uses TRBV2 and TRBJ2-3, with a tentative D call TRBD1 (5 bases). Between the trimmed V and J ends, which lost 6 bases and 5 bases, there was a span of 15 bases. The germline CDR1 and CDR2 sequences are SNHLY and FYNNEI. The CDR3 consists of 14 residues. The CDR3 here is CASSWMTDGDTQYF. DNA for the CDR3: TGTGCCAGCAGCTGGATGACAGATGGAGATACGCAGTATTTT.

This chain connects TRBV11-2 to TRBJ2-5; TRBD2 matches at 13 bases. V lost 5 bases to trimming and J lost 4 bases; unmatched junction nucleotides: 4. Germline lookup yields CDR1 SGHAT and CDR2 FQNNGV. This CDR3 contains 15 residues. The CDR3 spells CASSPGTSGVETQYF. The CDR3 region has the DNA TGTGCCAGCAGCCCCGGGACTAGCGGGGTAGAGACCCAGTACTTC.

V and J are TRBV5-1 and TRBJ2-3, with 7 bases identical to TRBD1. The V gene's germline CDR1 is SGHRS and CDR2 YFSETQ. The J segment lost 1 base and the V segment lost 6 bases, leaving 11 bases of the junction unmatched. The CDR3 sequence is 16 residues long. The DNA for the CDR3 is TGCGCCAGCACCCAGGGGGTCTCAACTCGCACAGATACGCAGTATTTT. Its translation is CASTQGVSTRTDTQYF. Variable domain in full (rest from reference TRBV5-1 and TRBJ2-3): KAGVTQTPRYLIKTRGQQVTLSCSPISGHRSVSWYQQTPGQGLQFLFEYFSETQRNKGNFPGRFSGRQFSNSRSEMNVSTLELGDSALYLCASTQGVSTRTDTQYFGPGTRLTVL.

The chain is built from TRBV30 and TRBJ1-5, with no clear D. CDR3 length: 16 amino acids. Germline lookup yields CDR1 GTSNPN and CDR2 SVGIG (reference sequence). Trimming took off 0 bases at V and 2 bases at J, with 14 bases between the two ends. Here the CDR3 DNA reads TGTGCCTGGAGTGTTATGGGGTCGAAAGGCAATCAGCCCCAGCATTTT. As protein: CAWSVMGSKGNQPQHF.

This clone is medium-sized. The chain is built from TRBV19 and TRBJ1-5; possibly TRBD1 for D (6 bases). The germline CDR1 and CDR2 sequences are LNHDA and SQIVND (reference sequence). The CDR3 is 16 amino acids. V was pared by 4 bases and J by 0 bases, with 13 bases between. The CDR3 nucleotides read TGTGCCAGTAGTAGGGGACAATGGAATAGCAATCAGCCCCAGCATTTT. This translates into CASSRGQWNSNQPQHF.